These 22 T cell receptor beta chains were all obtained from the same sample, sequenced in a study of T cells in Graves' hyperthyroidism and ophthalmopathy. There were TCR beta CDR3 regions amplified from RNA transcripts. TCR CDR3 underwent first-round RT-PCR with the HTBI primer set. Each CDR3 protein is one row after TCRdb ran MiXCR on the multiplex PCR reads. The sample contains 500,000 to 600,000 distinct CDR3 sequences, about 20% of which appear only once. Specimen: blood. The receptors were gathered from a man in his forties with Graves' ophthalmopathy.

The rearrangement links TRBV6-2 or TRBV6-3 to TRBJ2-3, with D perhaps matching TRBD2 (6 bases). Germline V gene sequence: CDR1 MNHEY, CDR2 SVGEGT. The V and J ends lost 6 bases and 4 bases respectively, with 17 bases between them. There are 15 residues in the CDR3. The CDR3 loop reads CASRISGPGSDTQYF. CDR3 nucleotides: TGTGCCAGCAGGATTAGCGGACCGGGGTCAGATACGCAGTATTTT.

The chain has TRBV30 and TRBJ2-5; the D is unclear. The germline CDR1 and CDR2 sequences are GTSNPN and SVGIG (reference sequence). This CDR3 comprises 11 residues. Trimming cost V 4 bases and J 0 bases, with 3 bases left between them. The CDR3 nucleotides read TGTGCCTGGATCAACCAAGAGACCCAGTACTTC. Encoded protein: CAWINQETQYF.

This clonotype was detected only a few times. CDR3 nucleotide sequence: TGTGCCAGCACCTTGACTATGGGAACATACGAGCAGTACTTC. Amino acids: CASTLTMGTYEQYF. The chain carries TRBV7-2 and TRBJ2-7; the D gene is possibly TRBD2 (5 bases). Deletions cut 7 bases from V and 4 bases from J, with 17 bases between. The length of the CDR3 is 14 residues. Germline V CDR1 and CDR2: SGHTA, FQGNSA.

This clonotype was counted at least ten times. It is unclear where the CDR3 begins or ends on the DNA, so no DNA is shown, and the CDR3 is as TCRdb lists it. J is TRBJ2-3 and V is TRBV6-1. The CDR3 is 14 residues long, counting both termini. From germline, CDR1 is MNHNS and CDR2 SASEGT. The CDR3 protein is CASSQEFFGDTQYF.

This clonotype was seen many times. One junction end does not reproduce the germline sequence, and a read error may be involved. The chain uses TRBV2 and TRBJ2-1, with D possibly TRBD1 on 5 matching bases. The CDR3 extends over 14 amino acids. Germline V CDR1 and CDR2: SNHLY, FYNNEI. In nucleotides, the CDR3 is TGTGCCAGCAGAGAAGACAGCCCCTTTCATGAGCAGTTCTTC. Translated: CASREDSPFHEQFF.

This clonotype appeared many times. V gene TRBV11-1 combines with J gene TRBJ2-5; maybe TRBD2 (5 bases). Per germline, CDR1 SGHAT and CDR2 FQDESV (reference sequence). V lost 0 bases and J 5 bases, leaving 10 bases between the germline ends. This CDR3 comprises 14 residues. DNA of the CDR3: TGTGCCAGCAGCTTAGCTGGTTCGGGGGAGACCCAGTACTTC. Translating gives CASSLAGSGETQYF. Using reference TRBV11-1 and TRBJ2-5 for the parts outside the CDR3, the full variable domain is EAEVAQSPRYKITEKSQAVAFWCDPISGHATLYWYRQILGQGPELLVQFQDESVVDDSQLPKDRFSAERLKGVDSTLKIQPAELGDSAMYLCASSLAGSGETQYFGPGTRLLVL.

This clonotype was recorded many times. The V gene is TRBV3-1, the J gene TRBJ1-3; the D gene is possibly TRBD1 (5 bases). CDR1 and CDR2 from the germline V gene are LGHDT and YNNKEL (reference sequence). The CDR3 length is 12 residues. V was shortened by 1 base and J by 9 bases, with 7 bases between the two germline ends. CDR3 residues: CASSQGQITIYF. In DNA form, the CDR3 reads TGTGCCAGCAGCCAAGGACAGATCACCATATATTTT.

Concerning this clonotype itself: A much larger clone differs by one base, so this may be a read error. The chain employs TRBV12-3 or TRBV12-4 and TRBJ2-1; D not resolved. This CDR3 has 11 amino acids. V dropped 6 bases and J dropped 7 bases, with 7 bases sitting between them. The CDR3 protein is CASSPPNEQFF. The CDR3 DNA reads as TGTGCCAGCAGCCCCCCGAATGAGCAGTTCTTC.

This clonotype has a count of ten or more. The genes are TRBV19 and TRBJ2-7; the match to TRBD1 covers 9 bases. Trimming cost V 9 bases and J 6 bases; bases outside gene matches: 9. The CDR3 totals 13 residues. CDR1 is LNHDA and CDR2 is SQIVND in the germline V gene (reference sequence). CDR3 amino acids: CASSGTGHREQYF. In DNA, the CDR3 is TGTGCCAGCTCCGGGACAGGGCACCGCGAGCAGTACTTC.

The genes are TRBV2 and TRBJ2-1; D could derive from TRBD1 or TRBD2 (6 bases each). There are 13 residues in the CDR3. V was trimmed by 6 bases and J by 8 bases, leaving 14 bases between them. From germline, CDR1 is SNHLY and CDR2 FYNNEI. This chain's CDR3 is CASSSGGHDEQFF. For the CDR3, the DNA is TGTGCCAGCAGCTCCGGGGGCCACGATGAGCAGTTCTTC.

The chain recombines TRBV9 with TRBJ2-2; a weak D match, TRBD2 (6 bases). This CDR3 region has 15 residues. Germline V CDR1 and CDR2: SGDLS, YYNGEE. Trimming removed 0 bases from V and 0 bases from J, with 6 bases in between. CDR3: CASSVGLANTGELFF. The CDR3 DNA reads TGTGCCAGCAGCGTAGGACTAGCGAACACCGGGGAGCTGTTTTTT. Variable domain in full (rest from reference TRBV9 and TRBJ2-2): DSGVTQTPKHLITATGQRVTLRCSPRSGDLSVYWYQQSLDQGLQFLIQYYNGEERAKGNILERFSAQQFPDLHSELNLSSLELGDSALYFCASSVGLANTGELFFGEGSRLTVL.

This clonotype was seen at least ten times. The V call is TRBV6-1, the J call TRBJ2-1; D remains unclear. The CDR3 is 14 residues long. Germline V gene sequence: CDR1 MNHNS, CDR2 SASEGT. V dropped 6 bases and J dropped 1 base, with 10 bases sitting between them. The CDR3 loop is CASRYDMSYNEQFF. In DNA, the CDR3 is TGTGCCAGCAGATATGACATGTCCTACAATGAGCAGTTCTTC.

As for this clonotype: A much larger clone lies one base from this, so it may be a read error. The chain joins TRBV20-1 to TRBJ2-7; TRBD2 agrees at 13 bases. CDR1 is DFQATT and CDR2 is SNEGSKA in the germline V gene (reference sequence). This CDR3 spans 14 amino acids. V was pared by 6 bases and J by 6 bases, with 8 bases of the junction left unmatched. CDR3 sequence: CSAATSGRACEQYF. In DNA form, the CDR3 reads TGCAGTGCCGCTACTAGCGGGAGGGCCTGCGAGCAGTACTTC.

The rearrangement uses TRBV27 and TRBJ1-4, with no clear D. Germline CDR1 and CDR2: MNHEY and SMNVEV (reference sequence). This CDR3 contains 15 residues. V lost 5 bases, J lost 1 base, and 11 bases lay in between. The CDR3 spells CASSTRTVTNEKLFF. CDR3 DNA: TGTGCCAGCAGTACCCGGACGGTAACTAATGAAAAACTGTTTTTT.

This clonotype has only a few counts. The chain couples TRBV7-2 to TRBJ2-6, with TRBD2 as a possible D gene (7 bases). This CDR3 comprises 16 residues. Germline CDR1 and CDR2: SGHTA and FQGNSA. Trimming left V 5 bases short and J 4 bases short, with 15 bases between. The CDR3 loop is CASSLRGGLGANVLTF. In DNA, the CDR3 is TGTGCCAGCAGCCTGAGGGGGGGGCTGGGGGCCAACGTCCTGACTTTC. Full variable domain (remainder filled in from reference TRBV7-2 and TRBJ2-6): GAGVSQSPSNKVTEKGKDVELRCDPISGHTALYWYRQSLGQGLEFLIYFQGNSAPDKSGLPSDRFSAERTGGSVSTLTIQRTQQEDSAVYLCASSLRGGLGANVLTFGAGSRLTVL.

This clonotype was observed a handful of times. The rearrangement joins TRBV4-3 to TRBJ2-5, with D perhaps TRBD1 or TRBD2 (5 bases each). V lost 0 bases and J 2 bases, leaving 19 bases between the germline ends. Germline-derived CDR1 and CDR2 are LGHNA and YSLEER. The CDR3 covers 18 residues. The CDR3 nucleotides are TGCGCCAGCAGCCAAGATCCCCCAATCGGGACCTCTCAAGAGACCCAGTACTTC. Its protein is CASSQDPPIGTSQETQYF.

J is TRBJ2-1 and V is TRBV7-9; 7 bases agree with TRBD2. The CDR3 runs 14 residues. V was pared by 2 bases and J by 6 bases, with 4 bases of the junction left unmatched. Germline loops: CDR1 SEHNR, CDR2 FQNEAQ (reference sequence). CDR3 coding DNA: TGTGCCAGCAGCTTAACGGGAGGAACCAATGAGCAGTTCTTC. It yields the protein CASSLTGGTNEQFF.

The rearrangement uses TRBV20-1 and TRBJ2-3, with 12 bases fitting TRBD2. This CDR3 is built from 15 residues. Trimming removed 2 bases from V and 5 bases from J; junction bases left unmatched: 5. Germline values: CDR1 DFQATT, CDR2 SNEGSKA (reference sequence). The CDR3 loop reads CSARPSGGAGDTQYF. CDR3 in DNA: TGCAGTGCTAGACCTAGCGGGGGGGCGGGAGATACGCAGTATTTT.

The chain couples TRBV10-3 to TRBJ1-5; D unresolved. The germline CDR1 and CDR2 sequences are ENHRY and SYGVKD. V was shortened by 6 bases and J by 1 base, with 10 bases between the two germline ends. The CDR3 is 14 amino acids. CDR3: CAISLEASNQPQHF. The CDR3 DNA reads TGTGCCATCAGCTTAGAGGCGAGCAATCAGCCCCAGCATTTT.

Ten or more counts support this clonotype. The rearrangement links TRBV7-2 to TRBJ2-1; 8 bases fit TRBD1. The CDR3 has 15 residues. Trimming took 5 bases from V and 2 from J; bases not matched to a gene: 5. Germline V lookup: CDR1 SGHTA, CDR2 FQGNSA. The CDR3 region is CASSPGTGTYNEQFF. Written as DNA, the CDR3 is TGTGCCAGCAGCCCCGGGACAGGCACCTACAATGAGCAGTTCTTC.

This clonotype was recorded many times. J is TRBJ2-7 and V is TRBV28, with D possibly being TRBD1 (6 bases). The ends were cut back, 6 bases at V and 5 bases at J, with 14 bases in the middle. Per germline, CDR1 MDHEN and CDR2 SYDVKM. The CDR3 has 13 residues. For the CDR3, the DNA is TGTGCCAGCAGCTTAGCAGGGGTGGACGAGCAGTACTTC. It specifies CASSLAGVDEQYF.

The chain joins TRBV9 to TRBJ1-4; D not certain. Germline V CDR1 and CDR2: SGDLS, YYNGEE. The CDR3 has 14 amino acids. The ends were cut back, 3 bases at V and 5 bases at J, with 11 bases in the middle. The CDR3 spells CASSDGRANEKLFF. CDR3 DNA: TGTGCCAGCAGCGACGGGAGAGCCAATGAAAAACTGTTTTTT.